A selection of T cell receptor beta chains follows, all from one sample in a study of response to subunit inactivated influenza vaccine. Each CDR3 protein is one row after TCRdb ran MiXCR on the RT-PCR reads. Among more than 450,000 distinct CDR3 sequences, approximately 7.6% were seen once, and the ten largest hold over 10%. This material consisted of PBMCs from blood, taken around 25 months after vaccination. Receptors originate from a man in his fifties or sixties who received an inactivated influenza vaccine. Each CDR3 is given without its conserved first and last residue.

cdr3_aa,j_call,v_call
ASTPGGGVNTEAF,TRBJ1-1,TRBV5-1
ASSLVWTGDTEAF,TRBJ1-1,TRBV7-2
ASSPRQGRRASYGYT,TRBJ1-2,TRBV5-1
ATSRGGSLYEQY,TRBJ2-7,TRBV15
AIKGSDEQY,TRBJ2-7,TRBV10-3
SARVKGRSSGNTIY,TRBJ1-3,TRBV20-1
SALGNLTDTQY,TRBJ2-3,TRBV20-1
SSLARISNTEAF,TRBJ1-1,TRBV29-1
ASTPGFSNYGYT,TRBJ1-2,TRBV28
ASTQGPSGYSYNEQF,TRBJ2-1,TRBV2
ASSQVPGGDLNIQY,TRBJ2-4,TRBV4-3
AWNGQGAWEQY,TRBJ2-7,TRBV30
ASSPRMGNTGELF,TRBJ2-2,TRBV5-1
ASSQGQGANTEAF,TRBJ1-1,TRBV4-3
ASSLAFLASGGETQY,TRBJ2-5,TRBV7-2
ASSQVLISGANVLT,TRBJ2-6,TRBV4-1
ASSEGVANPYNEQF,TRBJ2-1,TRBV6-1
ASSPDGPTYEQY,TRBJ2-7,TRBV28
ASSVASGRSYNEQF,TRBJ2-1,TRBV9
SAREGQGAKIARTEAF,TRBJ1-1,TRBV20-1
ASSPIAGGQADTQY,TRBJ2-3,TRBV7-2
ASTHGGSPTFQETQY,TRBJ2-5,TRBV12-3/TRBV12-4
ASSMQGGGNTEAF,TRBJ1-1,TRBV5-1
ASTTGQGEKLF,TRBJ1-4,TRBV12-3/TRBV12-4
ASSYDSMSNYGYT,TRBJ1-2,TRBV6-5
STRGLGGTQY,TRBJ2-5,TRBV20-1
ASSLSSGTGGDEQF,TRBJ2-1,TRBV7-9
ASSPWVQPGGANVLT,TRBJ2-6,TRBV5-1
ATSDWTGGTDTQY,TRBJ2-3,TRBV24-1
SARVGETYEQY,TRBJ2-7,TRBV20-1
ASSQGRGGTDTQY,TRBJ2-3,TRBV4-1
ASSPLDRGQAPLH,TRBJ1-6,TRBV7-6